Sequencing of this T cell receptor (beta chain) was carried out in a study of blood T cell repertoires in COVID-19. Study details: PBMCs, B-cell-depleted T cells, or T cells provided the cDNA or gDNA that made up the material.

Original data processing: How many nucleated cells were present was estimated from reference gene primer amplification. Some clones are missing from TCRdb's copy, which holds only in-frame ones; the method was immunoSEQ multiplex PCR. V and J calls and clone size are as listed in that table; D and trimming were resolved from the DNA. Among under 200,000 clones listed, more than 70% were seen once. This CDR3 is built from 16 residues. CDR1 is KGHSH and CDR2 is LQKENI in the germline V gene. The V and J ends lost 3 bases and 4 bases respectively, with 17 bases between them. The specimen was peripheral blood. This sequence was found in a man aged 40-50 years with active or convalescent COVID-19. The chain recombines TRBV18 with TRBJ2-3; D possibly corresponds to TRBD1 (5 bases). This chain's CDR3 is CASSPLRSQGSDTQYF. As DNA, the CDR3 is TGTGCCAGCTCACCCCTTAGAAGCCAGGGTTCAGATACGCAGTATTTT. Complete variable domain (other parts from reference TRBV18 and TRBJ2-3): NAGVMQNPRHLVRRRGQEARLRCSPMKGHSHVYWYRQLPEEGLKFMVYLQKENIIDESGMPKERFSAEFPKEGPSILRIQQVVRGDSAAYFCASSPLRSQGSDTQYFGPGTRLTVL.